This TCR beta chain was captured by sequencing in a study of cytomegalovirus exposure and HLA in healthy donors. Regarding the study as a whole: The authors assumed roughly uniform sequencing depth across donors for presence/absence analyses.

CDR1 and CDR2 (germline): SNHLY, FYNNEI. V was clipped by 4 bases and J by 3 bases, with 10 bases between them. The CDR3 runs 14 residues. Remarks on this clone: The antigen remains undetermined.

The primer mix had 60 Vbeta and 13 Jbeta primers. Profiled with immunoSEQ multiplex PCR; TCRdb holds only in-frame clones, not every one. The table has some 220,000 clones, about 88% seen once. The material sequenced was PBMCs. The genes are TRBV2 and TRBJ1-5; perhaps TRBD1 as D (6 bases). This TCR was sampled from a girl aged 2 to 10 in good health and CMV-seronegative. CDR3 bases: TGTGCCAGCAGTGCACGGACAGTCAATCAGCCCCAGCATTTT. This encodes CASSARTVNQPQHF.